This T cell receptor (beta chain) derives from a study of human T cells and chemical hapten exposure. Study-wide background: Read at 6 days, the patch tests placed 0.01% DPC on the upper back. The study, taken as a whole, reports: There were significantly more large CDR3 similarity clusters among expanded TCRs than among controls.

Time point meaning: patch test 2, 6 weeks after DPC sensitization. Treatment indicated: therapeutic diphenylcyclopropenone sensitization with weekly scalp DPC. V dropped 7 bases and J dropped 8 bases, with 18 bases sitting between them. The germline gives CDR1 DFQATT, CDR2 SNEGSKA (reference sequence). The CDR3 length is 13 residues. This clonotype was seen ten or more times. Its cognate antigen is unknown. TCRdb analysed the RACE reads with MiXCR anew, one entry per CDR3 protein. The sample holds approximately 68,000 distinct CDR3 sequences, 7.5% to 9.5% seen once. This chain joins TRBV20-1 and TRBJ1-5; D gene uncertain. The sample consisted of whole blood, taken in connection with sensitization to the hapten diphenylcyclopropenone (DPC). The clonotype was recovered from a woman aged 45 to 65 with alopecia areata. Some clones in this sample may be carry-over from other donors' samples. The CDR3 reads CSVGSRSPEPQHF. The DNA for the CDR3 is TGCAGTGTGGGGTCAAGGTCACCTGAGCCCCAGCATTTT.